This TCR beta chain was profiled in a study of shared clonotypes between healthy human individuals. The wider study: Every donor yielded three CD4 naive, three CD4 memory, two CD8 naive and one CD8 memory plate.

Naive CD8 cells lacked CD45RO, underwent positive selection for CCR7 and left out terminally differentiated effector memory CD45RA+ cells. Sequenced by immunoSEQ multiplex PCR; TCRdb stores in-frame clones only, minus some. This table holds some 1,900,000 clones, 85% to 95% found once. This clone showed up just once. The CDR3 runs 15 residues. Germline V gives CDR1 LNHDA, CDR2 SQIVND (reference sequence). Trimming shortened V by 1 base and J by 0 bases, and 6 bases separated the two germline ends. The chain is built from TRBV19 and TRBJ1-4; the D is unclear. This TCR derives from a man aged 18 to 29 in good health. The sequencing input was naive CD8+ T cells sorted from blood. CDR3 sequence: CASSIVSATNEKLFF. CDR3 nucleotide sequence: TGTGCCAGTAGTATAGTATCCGCAACTAATGAAAAACTGTTTTTT.